This entry describes one T cell receptor (beta chain). Participant ages covered roughly 18 to 89 years across 25 or so US areas. Either two negative PCRs, clearance, or symptom resolution qualified Cohort 3 donors as recovered. This sample is drawn from a study of blood T cell repertoires in COVID-19. The CDR3 runs to 15 residues. CDR1 is LNHDA and CDR2 is SQIVND in the germline V gene (reference sequence). After removal of 7 bases from V and 7 bases from J, the junction contained 12 bases not matched to a gene. In the original analysis: Reference gene primer amplification gave nucleated cell count estimates. Sequencing used immunoSEQ multiplex PCR; TCRdb keeps in-frame clones, though not all of them. V, J and clone size are taken as reported in that table, and D and trimming were inferred from the DNA itself. Of about 160,000 clones detected, about 80% appear once; the ten largest clones hold nearly 3.5%.

This sequence was found in a woman in her sixties who had recovered from COVID-19. The gene calls are TRBV19 and TRBJ2-1; 8 nucleotides agree with TRBD2. Sequencing was done on a sample of PBMCs or T cells enriched from blood (not recorded which). This CDR3 is CASKRGSGVVNEQFF. The CDR3 bases are TGTGCCAGTAAACGGGGTAGCGGGGTTGTAAATGAGCAGTTCTTC. The whole variable domain, remainder taken from reference TRBV19 and TRBJ2-1, is DGGITQSPKYLFRKEGQNVTLSCEQNLNHDAMYWYRQDPGQGLRLIYYSQIVNDFQKGDIAEGYSVSREKKESFPLTVTSAQKNPTAFYLCASKRGSGVVNEQFFGPGTRLTVL.